These 8 T cell receptor beta chains share one sample of origin, sequenced in a study of immune evolution from preneoplasia to lung adenocarcinoma. Assay used: immunoSEQ multiplex PCR; TCRdb lists only in-frame clones, some missing. The sample includes some 3,500 clones, 80% of them seen just once. The sequenced sample consisted of FFPE lung adenocarcinoma in situ tissue. The receptor source for this set is a person between 65 and 79 years old with lung adenocarcinoma.

The rearrangement uses TRBV10-3 and TRBJ2-7, with D tentatively TRBD2 (6 bases). The CDR3 contains 13 residues. Germline V gene data show CDR1 as ENHRY and CDR2 as SYGVKD. Trimming took off 8 bases at V and 2 bases at J, with 13 bases between the two ends. In nucleotides, the CDR3 is TGTGCCATCCGGGGATGGGGGGCCTACGAGCAGTACTTC. Amino acid sequence: CAIRGWGAYEQYF.

This clone was recorded only once. J is TRBJ2-1 and V is TRBV5-1; the D is unclear. With 5 bases removed from V and 2 bases from J, the gap between germline ends came to 11 bases. Germline CDR1 is SGHRS and CDR2 is YFSETQ. The CDR3 runs to 14 residues. The CDR3 sequence: CASSITPAYNEQFF. The CDR3 DNA reads TGCGCCAGCAGTATAACTCCGGCCTACAATGAGCAGTTCTTC.

The gene calls are TRBV6-5 and TRBJ1-4; D is unresolved. Trimming took 5 bases from V and 4 from J, leaving 8 bases between them. Germline loops: CDR1 MNHEY, CDR2 SVGAGI. The CDR3 contains 13 residues. The CDR3: CASSRWGNEKLFF. The CDR3 bases are TGTGCCAGCAGTCGATGGGGTAATGAAAAACTGTTTTTT.

The J gene is TRBJ2-7, the V gene TRBV23-1; possibly TRBD1 or TRBD2 for D (6 bases each). Being an ORF, TRBV23-1 has a function that is uncertain. The CDR3 extends over 15 amino acids. Trimming took 0 bases from V and 7 from J, leaving 16 bases between them. In nucleotides, the CDR3 is TGCGCCAGCAGTCAATCGAGGAGGGGGGTCTTAGAGCAGTACTTC. It is translated as CASSQSRRGVLEQYF.

The rearrangement links TRBV10-1 to TRBJ1-5, with D hard to call. The germline CDR1 and CDR2 sequences are WNHNN and SYGVQD (reference sequence). V was cut by 6 bases and J by 7 bases, with 16 bases left in between. The CDR3 runs 14 residues. The CDR3 loop reads CASRNPLVGQPQHF. The CDR3 nucleotides read TGCGCCAGCAGAAACCCACTGGTCGGACAGCCCCAGCATTTT.

The J gene is TRBJ2-4, the V gene TRBV7-9; D call uncertain. The CDR3 has 14 residues. V was trimmed by 3 bases and J by 6 bases, leaving 12 bases between them. Per germline, CDR1 SEHNR and CDR2 FQNEAQ (reference sequence). CDR3 protein: CASSLEKTTNIQYF. For the CDR3, the DNA is TGTGCCAGCAGCTTGGAAAAGACGACAAACATTCAGTACTTC.

The genes are TRBV4-2 and TRBJ1-1, with D perhaps TRBD1 (6 bases). V lost 1 base, J lost 1 base, and 7 bases lay in between. The CDR3 has 14 residues. Per the germline V gene, CDR1 is LGHNA and CDR2 is YNFKEQ. The CDR3 loop is CASSQGQANTEAFF. CDR3 sequence (DNA): TGTGCCAGCAGCCAAGGACAGGCGAACACTGAAGCTTTCTTT.

The chain uses TRBV7-3 and TRBJ1-1; D remains ambiguous. Germline CDR1 reads SGHTA; CDR2 reads FQGTGA. The CDR3 sequence is 15 residues long. Trimming removed 2 bases from V and 1 base from J, with 11 bases in between. The CDR3 here is CASSLATAPNTEAFF. In nucleotides, the CDR3 is TGTGCCAGCAGCTTAGCTACGGCGCCGAACACTGAAGCTTTCTTT.